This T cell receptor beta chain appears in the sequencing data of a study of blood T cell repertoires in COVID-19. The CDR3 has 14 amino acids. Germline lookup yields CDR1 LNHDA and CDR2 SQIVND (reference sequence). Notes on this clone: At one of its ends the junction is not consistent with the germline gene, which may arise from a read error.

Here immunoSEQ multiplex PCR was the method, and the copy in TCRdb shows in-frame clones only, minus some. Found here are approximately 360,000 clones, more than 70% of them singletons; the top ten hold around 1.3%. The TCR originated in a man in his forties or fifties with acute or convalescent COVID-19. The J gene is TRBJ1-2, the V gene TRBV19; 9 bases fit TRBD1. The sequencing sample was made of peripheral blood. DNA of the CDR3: TGTGCCAGTAGCCGGGGACAGGGTAACCATGGCTACACCTTC. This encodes CASSRGQGNHGYTF.